This T cell receptor beta chain was observed in a study of OX40 agonist ivuxolimab in advanced cancers. The overall study: Age averaged around 60 years (range about 20 to 79), and roughly 80% were male. General study points: The study found that CD8+ T cells averaged more expanded clones than CD4+. Clones of CD4+ and CD8+ blood T cells grew by week 6 at doses of 0.1 to 3.0 mg/kg. Partly responding patients at 0.1-3.0 mg/kg showed some of the smallest clonal expansion.

The protocol was immunoSEQ multiplex PCR, while the TCRdb copy is restricted to in-frame clones and leaves out a portion. This sample has some 80,000 clones; approximately 90% occur once, and the top ten carry approximately 2.9%. The length of the CDR3 is 13 residues. Germline V gene data show CDR1 as SGHTA and CDR2 as FQGNSA. Deletions cut 1 base from V and 5 bases from J, with 8 bases between. In regard to this clone: Its antigen is not known.

This specimen consisted of CD4+ or CD8+ T cells sorted from blood, obtained in a trial of the OX40 agonist ivuxolimab. The receptor was derived from an adult with an advanced solid tumor such as melanoma, head and neck, liver or kidney cancer. The J gene is TRBJ1-1, the V gene TRBV7-2, with D unresolved. In DNA, the CDR3 is TGTGCCAGCAGCTTAGGACGCGAGACTGAAGCTTTCTTT. Translating it yields CASSLGRETEAFF.